These 2 T cell receptor beta chains were all obtained from the same sample, sequenced in a study of tissue T cells after allogeneic stem cell transplantation. Repertoires were generated with immunoSEQ multiplex PCR, while TCRdb's copy carries only in-frame clones and drops some. Found here are approximately 47,000 clones, roughly 73% of them singletons; the top ten hold about 0.77%. Sequencing was performed on sorted cells pooled from one or two spleens. These receptors all come from a pool of C57BL/6 mice in good health.

Details on this clone: Gene names and germline refer to mouse. The read ends 1 residue shy of where the CDR3 ends; the end is completed using the germline J gene. V and J are TRBV17 and TRBJ2-7, with D unresolved. Looked up from germline, CDR1 is MNHDT and CDR2 is YYDKIL. V was cut by 3 bases and J by 4 bases, with 7 bases left in between. The CDR3 length is 12 residues. Incomplete CDR3 DNA: TGTGCTAGCAGTAGTCCAGCTTATGAACAGTAC. Its protein is CASSSPAYEQY. The whole CDR3 sequence is CASSSPAYEQYF.

Details on this clone: Each gene name is a mouse one. Read data end 1 residue before the CDR3 end; the end is taken from the germline J gene. V is TRBV5 and J is TRBJ2-4; 10 bases map to TRBD2. With 0 bases clipped from V and 0 bases from J, the junction kept 3 bases outside the gene matches. CDR3 length: 17 residues. Germline loops: CDR1 LGHNA, CDR2 YNLKQL (reference sequence). Partial CDR3 DNA: TGTGCCAGCAGCCAAGAAACTGGGGGGGGTAGTCAAAACACCTTGTAC. It encodes CASSQETGGGSQNTLY. The complete CDR3 reads CASSQETGGGSQNTLYF.